These 22 T cell receptor beta chains originate from one sample sequenced in a study of CD8+ T cells in alopecia areata. Extraction of RNA preceded its reverse transcription into cDNA, which served as the sequencing template. Here immunoSEQ multiplex PCR was the method, and the copy in TCRdb shows in-frame clones only, minus some. The data show 70,000 or so clones, roughly 57% seen once. Source: CD8+ T cells sorted from blood, taken at week 0. All receptors derive from a human donor with alopecia areata.

The chain uses TRBV4-1 and TRBJ1-2; no reliable D call. Germline lookup yields CDR1 MGHRA and CDR2 YSYEKL. The CDR3 totals 14 residues. Between the trimmed V and J ends, which lost 4 bases and 8 bases, there was a span of 17 bases. CDR3 nucleotide sequence: TGCGCCAGCAGCCCAACTCAGGCGGGAGGCGGCTACACCTTC. Its protein product is CASSPTQAGGGYTF.

The rearrangement joins TRBV5-1 to TRBJ2-6; D unresolved. This CDR3 spans 13 amino acids. Germline values: CDR1 SGHRS, CDR2 YFSETQ. The CDR3 DNA sequence: TGCCCCGAGGAAGGTTCTGGGGCCAACGTCCTGACTTTC. This translates into CPEEGSGANVLTF.

This chain joins TRBV7-9 and TRBJ2-5; D is perhaps TRBD2 (7 bases). Deletions cut 4 bases from V and 2 bases from J, with 17 bases between. Per germline, CDR1 SEHNR and CDR2 FQNEAQ (reference sequence). The CDR3 is made up of 16 amino acids. As DNA, the CDR3 is TGTGCCAGCAGCTCGCGACTAGGGGGGGAACAAGAGACCCAGTACTTC. This gives the protein CASSSRLGGEQETQYF.

This chain connects TRBV27 to TRBJ2-3; tentative D call: TRBD2 (6 bases). The ends were cut back, 6 bases at V and 11 bases at J, with 12 bases in the middle. The CDR3 loop spans 11 amino acids. Per the germline V gene, CDR1 is MNHEY and CDR2 is SMNVEV (reference sequence). The CDR3 bases are TGTGCCAGCAGGGGACCGCGGGGGCAGTATTTT. Translated, it gives CASRGPRGQYF.

In its sample, this clone was seen once. The chain employs TRBV7-9 and TRBJ1-1, with 10 bases aligning to TRBD1. The V gene end was trimmed by 4 bases and the J gene end by 0 bases; junction bases not matched to a gene: 5. CDR3 size: 16 residues. CDR1 and CDR2 from the germline V gene are SEHNR and FQNEAQ (reference sequence). The CDR3 DNA reads TGTGCCAGCAGCTCCTGGGACAGGGGCTTGAACACTGAAGCTTTCTTT. Protein product: CASSSWDRGLNTEAFF.

V and J are TRBV2 and TRBJ2-6; D ambiguous. The V and J ends lost 3 bases and 2 bases respectively, with 11 bases between them. The germline V gene encodes CDR1 SNHLY and CDR2 FYNNEI. CDR3 length equals 16 residues. The CDR3 bases are TGTGCCAGCAGTGAGCGCCGACGCGCTGGGGCCAACGTCCTGACTTTC. As protein: CASSERRRAGANVLTF.

The chain carries TRBV5-5 and TRBJ2-3, with D perhaps TRBD1 (6 bases). V was cut by 4 bases and J by 4 bases, with 13 bases left in between. Germline V lookup: CDR1 SGHKS, CDR2 YYEKEE (reference sequence). The CDR3 length is 14 residues. Written as DNA, the CDR3 is TGTGCCAGCAGCCTGGGGGCGGCAGCAGATACGCAGTATTTT. Amino acid sequence: CASSLGAAADTQYF.

This clone was detected only a few times. The J gene is TRBJ1-4, the V gene TRBV28; possible D gene TRBD1, 5 bases. The CDR3 is 16 amino acids. Trimming took off 3 bases at V and 3 bases at J, with 14 bases between the two ends. Germline V gives CDR1 MDHEN, CDR2 SYDVKM. The CDR3 is CASSFPRTSSNEKLFF. The CDR3, as DNA: TGTGCCAGCAGTTTCCCTCGGACAAGCTCTAATGAAAAACTGTTTTTT.

CDR3 sequence (DNA): TGTGCCAGCAGCCCACAAAACGACCCAGGGGTCCTCGGCTATGGCTACACCTTC. The encoded protein is CASSPQNDPGVLGYGYTF. The gene calls are TRBV7-8 and TRBJ1-2, with D possibly TRBD1 on 6 matching bases. The CDR3 covers 18 residues. Germline V gives CDR1 SGHVS, CDR2 FQNEAQ. V was shortened by 5 bases and J by 4 bases, with 26 bases between the two germline ends. The whole variable domain, filled in from reference TRBV7-8 and TRBJ1-2, reads GAGVSQSPRYKVAKRGQDVALRCDPISGHVSLFWYQQALGQGPEFLTYFQNEAQLDKSGLPSDRFFAERPEGSVSTLKIQRTQQEDSAVYLCASSPQNDPGVLGYGYTFGSGTRLTVV.

The rearrangement joins TRBV11-2 to TRBJ2-7; no clear D gene. Germline CDR1 reads SGHAT; CDR2 reads FQNNGV. Trimming stripped 1 base from V and 1 base from J, with 8 bases between. The CDR3 is 14 residues long. The DNA for the CDR3 is TGTGCCAGCAGCTTAGGTAGCCGGTCCTACGAGCAGTACTTC. Translating it yields CASSLGSRSYEQYF. Looking up the rest from reference TRBV11-2 and TRBJ2-7 gives the full variable domain: EAGVAQSPRYKIIEKRQSVAFWCNPISGHATLYWYQQILGQGPKLLIQFQNNGVVDDSQLPKDRFSAERLKGVDSTLKIQPAKLEDSAVYLCASSLGSRSYEQYFGPGTRLTVT.

The rearrangement joins TRBV4-3 to TRBJ1-1; no reliable D call. The CDR3 is 15 residues long. Trimming stripped 0 bases from V and 2 bases from J, with 10 bases between. CDR1 and CDR2 (germline): LGHNA, YSLEER. In nucleotides, the CDR3 is TGCGCCAGCAGCCAAGATGCGAGATTTAACACTGAAGCTTTCTTT. Protein: CASSQDARFNTEAFF.

The rearrangement uses TRBV4-3 and TRBJ2-5; TRBD1 aligns across 7 bases. CDR3 length: 14 amino acids. Germline loops: CDR1 LGHNA, CDR2 YSLEER. The junction had 3 bases not matched to a gene; V was cut back by 4 bases and J by 1 base. The CDR3 sequence: CASSLGTAQETQYF. As DNA, the CDR3 is TGCGCCAGCAGCCTGGGGACAGCCCAAGAGACCCAGTACTTC.

This clone was observed a few times. The rearrangement links TRBV10-3 to TRBJ2-3; 8 positions agree with TRBD1. Germline V CDR1 and CDR2: ENHRY, SYGVKD. The CDR3 is 12 amino acids. After removal of 8 bases from V and 8 bases from J, the junction contained 6 bases not matched to a gene. CDR3 DNA sequence: TGTGCCATCTTTGACAGGGGAGGTACGCAGTATTTT. This gives the protein CAIFDRGGTQYF.

This rearrangement joins TRBV9 to TRBJ1-2, with 9 bases matching TRBD1. Germline loops: CDR1 SGDLS, CDR2 YYNGEE. Trimming took 2 bases from V and 1 from J; bases not matched to a gene: 6. The CDR3 sequence is 16 residues long. The CDR3 region has the DNA TGTGCCAGCAGCGTTGTTCGGGACAGGGTTAACTATGGCTACACCTTC. Translated, it gives CASSVVRDRVNYGYTF.

This clone has only one observation. Other nucleotide sequences from this sample produce the same CDR3. In DNA form, the CDR3 reads TGCAGCGCCCCGAGGCGGACCCCCTCTGTACTAGCGGGGGGCGGTCGCCGGGGTCCGCAGTATTTT. The encoded protein is CSAPRRTPSVLAGGGRRGPQYF. The chain is built from TRBV29-1 and TRBJ2-3; 12 bases map to TRBD2. The CDR3 runs to 22 residues. The V and J ends lost 7 bases and 10 bases, in that order; junction bases with no gene match: 36. Germline V CDR1 and CDR2: SQVTM, ANQGSEA.

This clone showed up just once. This chain uses TRBV27 with TRBJ1-2, with D maybe TRBD1 (5 bases). CDR3 length: 15 amino acids. Germline CDR1 MNHEY, CDR2 SMNVEV (reference sequence). V dropped 0 bases and J dropped 4 bases, with 12 bases sitting between them. The CDR3 DNA follows: TGTGCCAGCAGTTTATCGGGGCAGACTGTCTATGGCTACACCTTC. Its protein product is CASSLSGQTVYGYTF.

This clone has more than one count but fewer than ten. This chain connects TRBV19 to TRBJ2-1, with TRBD2 matching 8 bases. The CDR3 totals 15 residues. V was pared by 5 bases and J by 2 bases, with 5 bases of the junction left unmatched. Per the germline V gene, CDR1 is LNHDA and CDR2 is SQIVND (reference sequence). This chain's CDR3 is CASSVAGTTYNEQFF. DNA of the CDR3: TGTGCCAGTAGTGTAGCGGGGACCACCTACAATGAGCAGTTCTTC. Using reference TRBV19 and TRBJ2-1 for the parts outside the CDR3, the full variable domain is DGGITQSPKYLFRKEGQNVTLSCEQNLNHDAMYWYRQDPGQGLRLIYYSQIVNDFQKGDIAEGYSVSREKKESFPLTVTSAQKNPTAFYLCASSVAGTTYNEQFFGPGTRLTVL.

This chain joins TRBV29-1 and TRBJ2-7; D could derive from TRBD1 or TRBD2 (5 bases each). With 7 bases removed from V and 7 bases from J, the gap between germline ends came to 14 bases. The CDR3 loop spans 11 amino acids. Germline V gives CDR1 SQVTM, CDR2 ANQGSEA. This chain's CDR3 is CSGGSMKEQYF. CDR3 nucleotides: TGCAGCGGGGGGAGTATGAAAGAGCAGTACTTC.

The genes are TRBV4-3 and TRBJ2-5, with 7 bases matching TRBD2. The CDR3 totals 15 residues. Germline CDR1 LGHNA, CDR2 YSLEER. V lost 0 bases and J lost 4; bases outside the gene matches: 5. The chain's CDR3 is CASSQDTSVRETQYF. The DNA for the CDR3 is TGCGCCAGCAGCCAAGATACTAGCGTCCGAGAGACCCAGTACTTC.

The genes are TRBV27 and TRBJ1-2, with 7 bases fitting TRBD1. Germline CDR1 MNHEY, CDR2 SMNVEV (reference sequence). After removal of 3 bases from V and 8 bases from J, the junction contained 15 bases not matched to a gene. The CDR3 has 16 amino acids. CDR3 amino acids: CASSFSSTGFVGGYTF. In nucleotides, the CDR3 is TGTGCCAGCAGTTTCTCCTCGACAGGGTTCGTGGGCGGCTACACCTTC.

The V and J genes are TRBV29-1 and TRBJ2-5; D gene uncertain. V was cut by 2 bases and J by 1 base, with 11 bases left in between. Per the germline V gene, CDR1 is SQVTM and CDR2 is ANQGSEA. There are 14 residues in the CDR3. This CDR3 reads CSVEYTRPQETQYF. DNA of the CDR3: TGCAGCGTTGAATACACTCGGCCCCAAGAGACCCAGTACTTC.

This chain connects TRBV5-6 to TRBJ2-1; 7 bases map to TRBD2. Germline V gene lookup returns CDR1 SGHDT and CDR2 YYEEEE. The J segment lost 7 bases and the V segment lost 2 bases, leaving 9 bases of the junction unmatched. The CDR3 has 15 residues. This chain's CDR3 is CASSFPWGGWNEQFF. DNA of the CDR3: TGTGCCAGCAGCTTCCCATGGGGGGGTTGGAATGAGCAGTTCTTC.